Sequencing of this TCR beta chain was carried out in a study of molecular identifiers for immune sequencing clone quantification. Study findings and constraints: Jurkat TCR RNA from one cell was spiked into about a million naive cells, and it was reportedly detectable there. Clones of above 20 RNA copies carried over 99% of effector molecules; in naive cells they carried under 1%.

Looked up from germline, CDR1 is SGHRS and CDR2 is YFSETQ. This CDR3 has 16 amino acids. On this clonotype itself: Its antigen is not known. A much larger clone differs by one base, so this may be a read error.

Preparation methods for the bulk TCR libraries were those previously described, with listed TCR primers. TCRdb re-called the PCR reads with MiXCR, one entry per CDR3 protein. The sample holds about half a million distinct CDR3 sequences; over 20% are singletons and the top ten take about 0.84%. The TCR was taken from a human donor in good health. Some libraries in this study had Jurkat cell RNA spiked in. Input material: naive CD8+ T cells from blood, with Jurkat cell RNA spiked in. Subset indicated: FACS-sorted CD8+CD4-CCR7+CD45RA+ naive T cells. The J gene is TRBJ2-3, the V gene TRBV5-1, with 9 positions matching TRBD1. The CDR3 is CASSYNRGRVTDTQCF. The CDR3 DNA reads as TGCGCCAGCAGCTACAACAGGGGGCGAGTAACAGATACGCAGTGTTTT. The full variable domain, rest sourced from reference TRBV5-1 and TRBJ2-3, is KAGVTQTPRYLIKTRGQQVTLSCSPISGHRSVSWYQQTPGQGLQFLFEYFSETQRNKGNFPGRFSGRQFSNSRSEMNVSTLELGDSALYLCASSYNRGRVTDTQCFGPGTRLTVL.